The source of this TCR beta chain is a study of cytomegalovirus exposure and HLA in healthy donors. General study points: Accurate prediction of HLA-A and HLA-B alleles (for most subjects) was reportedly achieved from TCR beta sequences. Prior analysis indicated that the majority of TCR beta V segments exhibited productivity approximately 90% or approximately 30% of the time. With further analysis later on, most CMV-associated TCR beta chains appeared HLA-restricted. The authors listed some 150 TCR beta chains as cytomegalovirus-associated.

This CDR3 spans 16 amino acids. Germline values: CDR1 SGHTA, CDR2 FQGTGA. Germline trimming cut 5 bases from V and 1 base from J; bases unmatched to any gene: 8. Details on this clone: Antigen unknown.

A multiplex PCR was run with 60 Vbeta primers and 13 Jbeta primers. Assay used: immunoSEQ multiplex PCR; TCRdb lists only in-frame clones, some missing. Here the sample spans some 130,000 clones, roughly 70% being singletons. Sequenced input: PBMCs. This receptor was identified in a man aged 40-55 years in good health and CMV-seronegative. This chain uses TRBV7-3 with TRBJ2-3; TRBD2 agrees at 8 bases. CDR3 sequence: CASSRTSGSGTDTQYF. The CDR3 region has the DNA TGTGCCAGCAGCAGGACAAGCGGGAGCGGCACAGATACGCAGTATTTT. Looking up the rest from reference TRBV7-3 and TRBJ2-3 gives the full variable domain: GAGVSQTPSNKVTEKGKYVELRCDPISGHTALYWYRQSLGQGPEFLIYFQGTGAADDSGLPNDRFFAVRPEGSVSTLKIQRTERGDSAVYLCASSRTSGSGTDTQYFGPGTRLTVL.